What follows is one TCR beta chain and its context. Its antigen target is currently unknown. No much larger clone is present one base from it, and per-base qualities are unavailable. The record originates from a study of a mutant IDH1 vaccine in newly diagnosed glioma (dated by TCRdb to 2020 to 2023). A note on the overall study: Across visits V03 through V10, patients got a total of eight vaccinations, given in weeks 1, 3, 5, 7, 11, 15, 19 and 23. Of the 25 to 40 patients who were treated, around 62% were male and 37.5% were female, and the mean age was around 41 years. Longitudinal TCRB deep sequencing was done for 25 treated patients, wherever samples were available for exploratory analyses. Vaccination was initiated 4-6 weeks after radiotherapy alone, or concurrently with temozolomide cycles in the chemotherapy-containing groups. Prior to enrollment, standard therapy consisting of radiotherapy alone, temozolomide alone, or radiochemotherapy with temozolomide had been administered to patients, with the combination being received by most patients. Peripheral blood was drawn at six visits: V03 (baseline), V05, V07, V10, V12 and V13. Here is what the overall study found, with its caveats: Availability determined which PBMC samples were chosen for TCRB deep sequencing. According to the authors, sample limitations meant that analyses of patient blood samples could not be reproduced. Vaccine-induced immune responses across multiple MHC alleles were detected in 93.3% of patients. Pseudoprogression seemed to be unrelated to changes in the top peripheral T cell clonotypes found by TCRB sequencing.

Explained via the paper, the time point label denotes: week 23, last vaccination. Each vaccine dose, consisting of 300 ug of a 20-mer mutant IDH1 peptide in Montanide, was administered subcutaneously with topical imiquimod. All donors had newly diagnosed IDH1-mutant astrocytomas of WHO grade 3 or 4 that showed loss of nuclear ATRX. The samples were drawn from NOA16, a multicentre, single-arm, open-label phase I trial in Germany that tested a mutant IDH1 peptide vaccine in humans for the first time. Genomic DNA for TCRB sequencing was extracted from EDTA blood using the DNeasy Blood and Tissue Kit. Library construction relied on the immunoSEQ multiplex PCR assay. The hsTCRB Kit was used according to the manufacturer's protocol to amplify rearranged TCR beta chain sequences. TCRB libraries were sequenced on an Illumina MiSeq. Per the original workflow: The proprietary platform of the kit vendor was used for demultiplexing, trimming and gene mapping. Here the immuneACCESS table is served through TCRdb, limited to in-frame sequences with V and J called. Missing clones are a known gap in these copies; in checked studies unresolved V genes cover under half, and the rest lacks a known reason. The V and J calls and clone size are taken from that table; D and trimming were inferred from the DNA. The sample records approximately 60,000 clones, roughly 81% of which are singletons. The ten largest clones add up to roughly 3.9% of the sample.

Taken from cysteine to phenylalanine, the CDR3 has 11 residues. This entry keeps only the CDR3 DNA: 33 bases, framed from base 1. CDR1 and CDR2 were assigned from the germline V gene (reference sequence) as GTSNPN and SVGIG. The junction shows trimming of 5 bases on V and 2 bases on J, and the gene matches do not reach 0 bases of it. This clonotype was obtained from a man in his thirties or forties with glioma. The sequenced sample was PBMCs, obtained from a glioma patient whose treatment included an IDH1 peptide vaccine. The chain joins TRBV30 to TRBJ2-7, and TRBD2 matches 7 of the central bases. For the CDR3, the sequence is CAWAGAYEQYF. The nucleotide sequence is TGTGCCTGGGCGGGGGCCTACGAGCAGTACTTC.